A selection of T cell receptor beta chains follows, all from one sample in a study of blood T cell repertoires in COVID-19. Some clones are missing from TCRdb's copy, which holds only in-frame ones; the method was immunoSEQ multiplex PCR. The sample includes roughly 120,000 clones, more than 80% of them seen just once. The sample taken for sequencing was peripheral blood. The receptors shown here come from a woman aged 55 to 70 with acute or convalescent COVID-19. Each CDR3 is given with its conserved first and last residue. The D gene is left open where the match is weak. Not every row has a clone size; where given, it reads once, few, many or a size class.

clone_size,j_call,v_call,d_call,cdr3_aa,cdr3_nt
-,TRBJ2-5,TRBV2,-,CATQSTDEETQYF,TGTGCCACCCAGTCGACAGATGAAGAGACCCAGTACTTC
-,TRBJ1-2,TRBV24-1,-,CATSEERYGYTF,TGTGCCACCAGTGAGGAGAGGTATGGCTACACCTTC
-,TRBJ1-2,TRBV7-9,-,CASTKSLFPRDGYTF,TGTGCCAGCACCAAAAGCTTATTCCCCAGGGATGGCTACACCTTC
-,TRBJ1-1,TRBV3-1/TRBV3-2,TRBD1,CASNQRGDSEAFF,TGTGCCAGCAACCAAAGGGGGGACAGTGAAGCTTTCTTT
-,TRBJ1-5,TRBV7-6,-,CASSFARDSLQHF,TGTGCCAGCAGCTTCGCCCGTGACTCTTTACAGCATTTT
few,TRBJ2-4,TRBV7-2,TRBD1,CASSPGGLGMAKNIQYF,TGTGCCAGCAGCCCAGGGGGCCTTGGGATGGCCAAAAACATTCAGTACTTC
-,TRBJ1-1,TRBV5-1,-,CASSRGNANTEAFF,TGCGCCAGCAGTCGGGGGAACGCCAACACTGAAGCTTTCTTT
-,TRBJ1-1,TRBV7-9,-,CASSSLAVNTEAFF,TGTGCCAGCAGCTCCCTAGCGGTGAACACTGAAGCTTTCTTT
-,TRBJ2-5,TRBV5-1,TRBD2,CASSWDLSGGEETQYF,TGCGCCAGCAGCTGGGACCTTAGCGGGGGAGAAGAGACCCAGTACTTC
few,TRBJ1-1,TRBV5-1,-,CASSLDTGNTEAFF,TGCGCCAGCAGCTTGGATACAGGGAACACTGAAGCTTTCTTT
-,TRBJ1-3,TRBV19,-,CASSIDGISGNTIYF,TGTGCCAGTAGTATAGACGGGATCTCTGGAAACACCATATATTTT
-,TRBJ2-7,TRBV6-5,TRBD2,CASSRMGGVLDEQYF,TGTGCCAGCAGTAGGATGGGGGGGGTCTTGGACGAGCAGTACTTC
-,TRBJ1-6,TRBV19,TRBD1,CASSIATGTGENSPLHF,TGTGCCAGTAGTATAGCAACCGGGACAGGGGAGAATTCACCCCTCCACTTT
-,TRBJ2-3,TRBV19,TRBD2,CASSITGTRTPHTQYF,TGTGCCAGTAGTATCACCGGGACTAGGACTCCGCATACGCAGTATTTT
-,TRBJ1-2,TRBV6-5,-,CASRGGRLAYGYTF,TGTGCCAGCAGGGGGGGACGGCTAGCCTATGGCTACACCTTC
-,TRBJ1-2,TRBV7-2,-,CASSFFEGYYGYTF,TGTGCCAGCAGCTTTTTCGAGGGCTACTATGGCTACACCTTC
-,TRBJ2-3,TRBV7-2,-,CASSLILVTDTQYF,TGTGCCAGCAGCTTAATCCTAGTTACAGATACGCAGTATTTT
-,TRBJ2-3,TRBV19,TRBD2,CASNPGREPERDTQYF,TGTGCCAGTAACCCGGGGCGGGAGCCTGAGCGGGATACGCAGTATTTT
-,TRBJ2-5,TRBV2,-,CASSLTQGPVQETQYF,TGTGCCAGCAGCCTAACACAGGGTCCCGTCCAAGAGACCCAGTACTTC
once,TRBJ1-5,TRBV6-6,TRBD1,CASSYAGQGASQPQHF,TGTGCCAGCAGTTACGCAGGACAGGGGGCCTCTCAGCCCCAGCATTTT
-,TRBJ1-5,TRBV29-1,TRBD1,CSVAGTGDQPQHF,TGCAGCGTTGCAGGGACAGGTGATCAGCCCCAGCATTTT
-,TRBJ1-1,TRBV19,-,CASINPARMNTEAFF,TGTGCCAGTATAAACCCCGCGAGGATGAACACTGAAGCTTTCTTT
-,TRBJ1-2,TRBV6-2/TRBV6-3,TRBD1,CASGRTSRQGDYGYTF,TGTGCCAGCGGCCGAACCTCCCGACAGGGGGACTATGGCTACACCTTC
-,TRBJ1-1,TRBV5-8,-,CASSLAYRVRDGTEAFF,TGTGCCAGCAGCTTGGCCTACAGGGTAAGGGATGGCACTGAAGCTTTCTTT
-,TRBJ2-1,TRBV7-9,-,CASEEKGGAYNEQFF,TGTGCCAGCGAAGAAAAGGGAGGCGCCTACAATGAGCAGTTCTTC
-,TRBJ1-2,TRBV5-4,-,CASSLAGAENYGYTF,TGTGCCAGCAGCTTAGCGGGGGCGGAGAACTATGGCTACACCTTC
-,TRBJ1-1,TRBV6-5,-,CASSIQRTEAFF,TGTGCCAGCAGTATTCAGAGGACTGAAGCTTTCTTT
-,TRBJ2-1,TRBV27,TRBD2,CASTKDGEGYNEQFF,TGTGCCAGCACTAAGGACGGGGAGGGCTACAATGAGCAGTTCTTC
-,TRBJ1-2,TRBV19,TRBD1,CASTIYKDRGYGYTF,TGTGCCAGTACCATATACAAGGACAGGGGATATGGCTACACCTTC
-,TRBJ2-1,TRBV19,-,CASQDRYSYNEQFF,TGTGCCAGTCAGGACAGATACTCCTACAATGAGCAGTTCTTC
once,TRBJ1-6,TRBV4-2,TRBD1,CASSQWAGQTNSPLHF,TGTGCCAGCAGCCAATGGGCGGGACAGACTAATTCACCCCTCCACTTT
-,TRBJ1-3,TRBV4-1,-,CASSQDRRLISGNTIYF,TGCGCCAGCAGCCAAGATAGGAGGTTAATCTCTGGAAACACCATATATTTT
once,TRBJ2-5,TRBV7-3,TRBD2,CASTQTSGETQYF,TGTGCCAGCACCCAAACTAGCGGGGAGACCCAGTACTTC
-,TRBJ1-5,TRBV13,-,CASSLSGGRGNQPQHF,TGTGCCAGCAGCTTATCGGGGGGCAGGGGCAATCAGCCCCAGCATTTT
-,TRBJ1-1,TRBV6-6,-,CASDLAGGNTEAFF,TGTGCCAGCGACCTCGCCGGCGGAAACACTGAAGCTTTCTTT
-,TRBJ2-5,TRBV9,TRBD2,CASSVPSGGQETQYF,TGTGCCAGCAGCGTTCCATCGGGGGGGCAAGAGACCCAGTACTTC
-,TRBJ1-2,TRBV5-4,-,CASSFRPGTMSYGYTF,TGTGCCAGCAGCTTTAGACCGGGTACGATGTCGTATGGCTACACCTTC
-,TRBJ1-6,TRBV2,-,CASRQGNSPLHF,TGTGCCAGCAGGCAGGGAAATTCACCCCTCCACTTT
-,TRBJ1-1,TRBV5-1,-,CASRTGRENTEAFF,TGCGCCAGCAGAACGGGTCGGGAGAACACTGAAGCTTTCTTT
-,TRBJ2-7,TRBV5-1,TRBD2,CASAPSGSYEQYF,TGCGCCAGCGCCCCTAGCGGATCCTACGAGCAGTACTTC
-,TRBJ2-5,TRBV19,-,CASSIVGGQETQYF,TGTGCCAGTAGTATAGTCGGGGGGCAGGAGACCCAGTACTTC
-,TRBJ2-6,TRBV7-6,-,CASGSAMSGANVLTF,TGTGCCAGCGGTAGTGCGATGTCGGGGGCCAACGTCCTGACTTTC
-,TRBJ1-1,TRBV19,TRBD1,CASKWDRGNTEAFF,TGTGCCAGTAAGTGGGACAGGGGGAACACTGAAGCTTTCTTT
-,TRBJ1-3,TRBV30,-,CAWSVQTGNTIYF,TGTGCCTGGAGTGTGCAGACTGGAAACACCATATATTTT
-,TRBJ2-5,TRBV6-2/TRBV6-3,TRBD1,CASSLTGGSGTQYF,TGTGCCAGCAGTCTAACAGGGGGGAGTGGGACCCAGTACTTC
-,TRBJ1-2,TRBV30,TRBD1,CAWNRGYKNCTF,TGTGCCTGGAACAGGGGGTATAAAAATTGCACCTTC
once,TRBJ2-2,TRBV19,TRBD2,CASSIPPGGGVNTGELFF,TGTGCCAGTAGTATCCCCCCTGGCGGGGGAGTCAACACCGGGGAGCTGTTTTTT
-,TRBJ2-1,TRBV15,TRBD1,CATSRGRQGVNNEQFF,TGTGCCACCAGCAGAGGGAGACAGGGGGTAAACAATGAGCAGTTCTTC
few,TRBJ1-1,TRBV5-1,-,CASTGTLGTEAFF,TGCGCCAGCACCGGGACTCTTGGCACTGAAGCTTTCTTT
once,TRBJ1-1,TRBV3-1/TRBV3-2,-,CASSRQNTEAFF,TGTGCCAGCAGCCGACAGAACACTGAAGCTTTCTTT
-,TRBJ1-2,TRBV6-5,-,CASSYGQGINNYGYTF,TGTGCCAGCAGTTACGGGCAGGGGATTAATAACTATGGCTACACCTTC
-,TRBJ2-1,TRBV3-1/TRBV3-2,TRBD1,CASSLDRGRNNEQFF,TGTGCCAGCAGCCTGGACAGGGGGCGAAACAATGAGCAGTTCTTC
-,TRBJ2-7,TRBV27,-,CARNRPNEQYF,TGTGCCAGGAACAGGCCCAACGAGCAGTACTTC